The entry below gives a single T cell receptor beta chain sequence along with its context. The source of the sample is a study of blood T cell repertoires in COVID-19. Study-wide context: Nucleic acid was either cDNA or gDNA, and it came from T cells, B-cell-depleted T cells, or PBMCs.

Generated by immunoSEQ multiplex PCR, the TCRdb table keeps only in-frame clones and is missing some. The sample has under 300,000 clones, about 87% seen once. CDR3 size: 12 residues. V was clipped by 8 bases and J by 4 bases; unmatched bases: 4. The source of this sequence is a woman in her fifties or sixties who had recovered from COVID-19. Source material: PBMCs or T cells enriched from blood (not recorded which). V usage is TRBV12-3 or TRBV12-4 and J usage is TRBJ1-2, with 7 bases matching TRBD1. The CDR3 reads CASVRDSYGYTF. Written as DNA, the CDR3 is TGTGCCAGCGTACGGGACAGCTATGGCTACACCTTC.